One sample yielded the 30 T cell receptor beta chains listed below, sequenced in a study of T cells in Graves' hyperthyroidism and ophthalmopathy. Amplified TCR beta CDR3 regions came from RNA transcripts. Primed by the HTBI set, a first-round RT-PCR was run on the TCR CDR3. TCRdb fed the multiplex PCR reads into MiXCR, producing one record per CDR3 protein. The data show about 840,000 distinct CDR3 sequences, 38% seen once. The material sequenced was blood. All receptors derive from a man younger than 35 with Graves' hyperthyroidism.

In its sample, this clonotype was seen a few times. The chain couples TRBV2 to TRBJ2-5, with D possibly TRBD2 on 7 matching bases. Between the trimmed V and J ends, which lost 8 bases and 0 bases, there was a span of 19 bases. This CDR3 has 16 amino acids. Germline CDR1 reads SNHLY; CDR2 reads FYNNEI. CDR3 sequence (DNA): TGTGCCAGCGGTGGGGGGGCCATCTCGTACCAAGAGACCCAGTACTTC. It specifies CASGGGAISYQETQYF. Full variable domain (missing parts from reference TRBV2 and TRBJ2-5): EPEVTQTPSHQVTQMGQEVILRCVPISNHLYFYWYRQILGQKVEFLVSFYNNEISEKSEIFDDQFSVERPDGSNFTLKIRSTKLEDSAMYFCASGGGAISYQETQYFGPGTRLLVL.

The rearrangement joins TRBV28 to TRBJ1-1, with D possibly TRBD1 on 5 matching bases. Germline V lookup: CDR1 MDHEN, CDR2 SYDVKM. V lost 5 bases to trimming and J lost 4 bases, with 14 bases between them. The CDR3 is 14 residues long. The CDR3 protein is CASSTTVLGTEAFF. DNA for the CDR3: TGTGCCAGCAGTACGACAGTGTTGGGCACTGAAGCTTTCTTT.

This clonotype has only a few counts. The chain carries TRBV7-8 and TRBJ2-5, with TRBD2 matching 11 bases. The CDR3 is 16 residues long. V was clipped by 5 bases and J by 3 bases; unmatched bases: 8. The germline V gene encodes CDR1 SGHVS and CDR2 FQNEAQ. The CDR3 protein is CASSPRLAGNKETQYF. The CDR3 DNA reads TGTGCCAGCAGCCCGCGACTAGCGGGGAATAAAGAGACCCAGTACTTC.

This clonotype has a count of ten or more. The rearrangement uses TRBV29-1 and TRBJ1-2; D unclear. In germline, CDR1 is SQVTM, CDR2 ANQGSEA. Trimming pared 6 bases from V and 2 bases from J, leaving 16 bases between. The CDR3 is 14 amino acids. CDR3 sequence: CSVPPSGRNYGYTF. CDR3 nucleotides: TGCAGCGTCCCCCCCTCAGGAAGGAACTATGGCTACACCTTC.

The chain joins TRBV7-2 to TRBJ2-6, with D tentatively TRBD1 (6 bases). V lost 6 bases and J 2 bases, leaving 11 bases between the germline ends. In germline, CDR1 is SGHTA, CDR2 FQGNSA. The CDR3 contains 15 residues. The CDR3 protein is CASRSTGPGANVLTF. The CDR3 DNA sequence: TGTGCCAGCAGGTCAACAGGGCCTGGGGCCAACGTCCTGACTTTC.

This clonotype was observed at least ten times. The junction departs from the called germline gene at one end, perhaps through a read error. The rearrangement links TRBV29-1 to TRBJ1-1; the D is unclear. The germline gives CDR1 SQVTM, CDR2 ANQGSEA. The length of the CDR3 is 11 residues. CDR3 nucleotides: TGCAGCGTTGGAGGGAACGCTGAAGCTTTCTTT. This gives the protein CSVGGNAEAFF.

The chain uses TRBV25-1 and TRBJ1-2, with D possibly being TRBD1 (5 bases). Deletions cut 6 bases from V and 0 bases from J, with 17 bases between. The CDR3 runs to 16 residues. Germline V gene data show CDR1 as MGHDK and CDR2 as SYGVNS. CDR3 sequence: CASRQAFSEANYGYTF. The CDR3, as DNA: TGTGCCAGCAGACAGGCATTCTCCGAAGCTAACTATGGCTACACCTTC.

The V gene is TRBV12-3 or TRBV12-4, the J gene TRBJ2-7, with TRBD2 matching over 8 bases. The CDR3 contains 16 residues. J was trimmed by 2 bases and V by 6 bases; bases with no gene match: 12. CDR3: CASSHSLLRGAYEQYF. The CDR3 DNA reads TGTGCCAGCAGCCACTCGCTATTGCGGGGGGCCTACGAGCAGTACTTC.

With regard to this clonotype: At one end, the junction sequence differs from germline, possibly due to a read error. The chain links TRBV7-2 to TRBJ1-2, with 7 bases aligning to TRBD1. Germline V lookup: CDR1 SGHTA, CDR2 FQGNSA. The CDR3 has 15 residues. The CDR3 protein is CASSLAFRGRDGFTF. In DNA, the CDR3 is TGTGCCAGCAGCTTAGCCTTTAGGGGGCGCGATGGCTTCACCTTC.

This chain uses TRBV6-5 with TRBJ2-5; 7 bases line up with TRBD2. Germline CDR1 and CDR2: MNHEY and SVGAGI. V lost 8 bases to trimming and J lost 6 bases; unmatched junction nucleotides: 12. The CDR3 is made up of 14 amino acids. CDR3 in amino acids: CASETGGVLKTQYF. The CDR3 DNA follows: TGTGCCAGCGAAACGGGGGGAGTCCTAAAGACCCAGTACTTC.

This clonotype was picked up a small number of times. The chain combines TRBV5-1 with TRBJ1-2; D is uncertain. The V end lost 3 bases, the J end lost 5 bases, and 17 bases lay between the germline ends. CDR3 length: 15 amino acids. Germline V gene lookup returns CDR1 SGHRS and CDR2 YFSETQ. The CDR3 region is CASSSGLDGGYGYTF. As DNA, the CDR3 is TGCGCCAGCAGCTCGGGCCTCGACGGAGGATATGGCTACACCTTC.

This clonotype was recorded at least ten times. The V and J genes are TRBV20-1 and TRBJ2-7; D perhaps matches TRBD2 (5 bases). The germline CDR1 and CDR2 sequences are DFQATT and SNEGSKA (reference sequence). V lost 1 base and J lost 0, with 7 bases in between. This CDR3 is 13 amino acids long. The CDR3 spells CSARVGSSYEQYF. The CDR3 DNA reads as TGCAGTGCTAGAGTGGGGAGCTCCTACGAGCAGTACTTC.

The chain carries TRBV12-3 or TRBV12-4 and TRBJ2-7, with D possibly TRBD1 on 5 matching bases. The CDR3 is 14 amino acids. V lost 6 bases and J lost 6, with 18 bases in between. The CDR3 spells CASRFPIWGCEQYF. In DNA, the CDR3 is TGTGCCAGCAGGTTCCCCATCTGGGGCTGCGAGCAGTACTTC.

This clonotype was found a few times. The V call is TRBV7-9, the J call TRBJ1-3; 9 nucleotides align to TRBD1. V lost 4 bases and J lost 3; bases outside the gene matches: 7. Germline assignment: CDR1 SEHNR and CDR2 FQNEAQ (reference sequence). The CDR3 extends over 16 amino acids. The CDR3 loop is CASSYRQGEGGNTIYF. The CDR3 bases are TGTGCCAGCAGCTACCGACAGGGGGAAGGTGGAAACACCATATATTTT.

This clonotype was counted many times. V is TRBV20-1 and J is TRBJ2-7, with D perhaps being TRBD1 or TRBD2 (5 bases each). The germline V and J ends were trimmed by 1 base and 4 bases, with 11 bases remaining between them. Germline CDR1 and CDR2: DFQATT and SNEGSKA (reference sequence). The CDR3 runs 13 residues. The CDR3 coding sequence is TGCAGTGCTAGAGGGGGGACGTCGTACGAGCAGTACTTC. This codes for CSARGGTSYEQYF.

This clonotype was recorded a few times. CDR3 DNA: TGCGCCAGCAGCCAGACGACAGGGATCGGGCCCCAGCATTTT. It specifies CASSQTTGIGPQHF. This chain links TRBV4-3 with TRBJ1-5, with TRBD1 matching 7 bases. Germline V gene lookup returns CDR1 LGHNA and CDR2 YSLEER. The V segment lost 3 bases and the J segment 9 bases; nucleotides outside the gene matches: 8. The CDR3 is 14 residues long.

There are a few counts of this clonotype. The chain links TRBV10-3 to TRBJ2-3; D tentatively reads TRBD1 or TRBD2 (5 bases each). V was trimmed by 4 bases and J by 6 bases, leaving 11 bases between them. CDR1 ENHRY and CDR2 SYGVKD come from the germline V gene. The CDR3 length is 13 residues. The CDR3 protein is CAISVQGGDTQYF. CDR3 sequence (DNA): TGTGCCATCAGTGTTCAGGGCGGGGATACGCAGTATTTT.

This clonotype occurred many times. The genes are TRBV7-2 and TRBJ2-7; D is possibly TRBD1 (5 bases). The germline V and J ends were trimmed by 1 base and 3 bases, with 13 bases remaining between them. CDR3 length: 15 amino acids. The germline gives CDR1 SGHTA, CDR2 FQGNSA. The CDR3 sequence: CASSLVASRDYEQYF. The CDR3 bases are TGTGCCAGCAGCTTAGTAGCCTCCAGGGACTACGAGCAGTACTTC.

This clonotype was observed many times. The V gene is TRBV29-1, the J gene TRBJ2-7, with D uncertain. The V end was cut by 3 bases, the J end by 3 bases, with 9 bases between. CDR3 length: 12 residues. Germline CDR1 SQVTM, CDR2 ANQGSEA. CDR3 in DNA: TGCAGCGTTGAGGGTACTCTCTACGAGCAGTACTTC. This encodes CSVEGTLYEQYF.

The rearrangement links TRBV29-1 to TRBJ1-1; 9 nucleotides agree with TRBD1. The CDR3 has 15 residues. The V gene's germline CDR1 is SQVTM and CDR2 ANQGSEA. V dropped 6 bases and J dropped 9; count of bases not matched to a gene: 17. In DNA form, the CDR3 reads TGCAGCGTGGGGACAGGGCTCACCGGGGCACTGAAAGCTTTCTTT. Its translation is CSVGTGLTGALKAFF.

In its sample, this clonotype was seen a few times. The chain's CDR3 is CASSKLLGGTEAFF. The CDR3 bases are TGTGCCAGCAGTAAACTGTTAGGGGGAACTGAAGCTTTCTTT. This chain connects TRBV6-1 to TRBJ1-1; possible D gene TRBD1, 6 bases. The germline V gene encodes CDR1 MNHNS and CDR2 SASEGT. The CDR3 covers 14 residues. The V end lost 5 bases, the J end lost 5 bases, and 15 bases lay between the germline ends.

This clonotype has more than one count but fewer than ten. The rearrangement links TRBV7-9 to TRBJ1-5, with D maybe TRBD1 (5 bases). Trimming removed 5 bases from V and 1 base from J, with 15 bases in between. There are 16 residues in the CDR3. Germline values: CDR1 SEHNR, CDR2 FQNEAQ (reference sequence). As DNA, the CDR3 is TGTGCCAGCAGCCCCTTGACCTGGGGCAGCAATCAGCCCCAGCATTTT. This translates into CASSPLTWGSNQPQHF.

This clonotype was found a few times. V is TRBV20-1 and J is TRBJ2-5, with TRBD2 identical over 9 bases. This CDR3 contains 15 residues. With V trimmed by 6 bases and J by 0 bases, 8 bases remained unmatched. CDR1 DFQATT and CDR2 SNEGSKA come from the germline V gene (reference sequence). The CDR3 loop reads CSALSEREDQETQYF. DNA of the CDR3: TGCAGTGCCCTTTCGGAGCGGGAGGACCAAGAGACCCAGTACTTC.

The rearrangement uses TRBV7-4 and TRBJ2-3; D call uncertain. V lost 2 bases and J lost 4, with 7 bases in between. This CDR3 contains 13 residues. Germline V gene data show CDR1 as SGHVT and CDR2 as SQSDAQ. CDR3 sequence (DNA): TGTGCCAGCAGCTTACTCACCGCAGATACGCAGTATTTT. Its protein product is CASSLLTADTQYF.

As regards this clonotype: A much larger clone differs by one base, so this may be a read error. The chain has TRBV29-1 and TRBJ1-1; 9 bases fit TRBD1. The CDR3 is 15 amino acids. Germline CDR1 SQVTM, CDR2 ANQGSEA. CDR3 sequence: CSVEATRTGDTETFF. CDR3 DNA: TGCAGCGTTGAAGCAACCCGGACAGGGGACACTGAAACTTTCTTT.

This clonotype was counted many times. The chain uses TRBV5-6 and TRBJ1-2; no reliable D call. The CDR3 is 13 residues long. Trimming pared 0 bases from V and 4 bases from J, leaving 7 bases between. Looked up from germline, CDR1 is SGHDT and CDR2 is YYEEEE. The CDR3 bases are TGTGCCAGCAGCTTGGAACGGACCTATGGCTACACCTTC. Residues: CASSLERTYGYTF. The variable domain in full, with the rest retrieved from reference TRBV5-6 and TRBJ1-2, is DAGVTQSPTHLIKTRGQQVTLRCSPKSGHDTVSWYQQALGQGPQFIFQYYEEEERQRGNFPDRFSGHQFPNYSSELNVNALLLGDSALYLCASSLERTYGYTFGSGTRLTVV.

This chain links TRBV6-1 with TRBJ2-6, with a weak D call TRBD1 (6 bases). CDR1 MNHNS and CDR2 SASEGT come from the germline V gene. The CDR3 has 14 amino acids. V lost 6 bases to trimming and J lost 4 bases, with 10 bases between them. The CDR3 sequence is CASSTGQGANVLTF. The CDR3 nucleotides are TGTGCCAGCAGCACCGGACAGGGGGCCAACGTCCTGACTTTC.

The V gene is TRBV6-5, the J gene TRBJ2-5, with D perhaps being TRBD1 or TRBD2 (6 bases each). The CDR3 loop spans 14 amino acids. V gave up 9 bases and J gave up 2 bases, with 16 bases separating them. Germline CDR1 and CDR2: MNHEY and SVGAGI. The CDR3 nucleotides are TGTGCCAGTAGCCGGGGGCAGACACAAGAGACCCAGTACTTC. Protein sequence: CASSRGQTQETQYF.

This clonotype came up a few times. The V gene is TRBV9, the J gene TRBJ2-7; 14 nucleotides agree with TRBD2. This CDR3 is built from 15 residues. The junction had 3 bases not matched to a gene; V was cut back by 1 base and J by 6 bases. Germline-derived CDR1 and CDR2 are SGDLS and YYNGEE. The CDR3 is CASSVRGLAGGEQYF. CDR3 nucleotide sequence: TGTGCCAGCAGCGTACGAGGACTAGCGGGAGGCGAGCAGTACTTC.

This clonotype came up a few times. CDR3 nucleotide sequence: TGCGCCAGCAGACGGGACAGGGTGGATCAGCCCCAGCATTTT. It translates to CASRRDRVDQPQHF. The genes are TRBV5-1 and TRBJ1-5; 9 nucleotides align to TRBD1. The CDR3 has 14 residues. Looked up from germline, CDR1 is SGHRS and CDR2 is YFSETQ. The ends lost 5 bases at V and 5 bases at J; junction bases unmatched: 5.